This T cell receptor (beta chain) was documented in a study of technical replicates of blood from a few donors. Germline CDR1 LNHNV, CDR2 YYDKDF (reference sequence). The CDR3 spans 14 residues. V was pared by 2 bases and J by 5 bases, with 12 bases between. Libraries were prepared by immunoSEQ multiplex PCR; TCRdb keeps only in-frame clonotypes and omits some of them. The sample consists of more than 70,000 clones, 90% to 95% of them appearing once. The rearrangement links TRBV15 to TRBJ2-5; a possible D gene is TRBD2 (6 bases). This clonotype was obtained from a human donor in good health. The material sequenced was T cells isolated from PBMCs. CDR3 in DNA: TGTGCCACCAGCAGATCGGGGGTAGGGGAGACCCAGTACTTC. As protein: CATSRSGVGETQYF.